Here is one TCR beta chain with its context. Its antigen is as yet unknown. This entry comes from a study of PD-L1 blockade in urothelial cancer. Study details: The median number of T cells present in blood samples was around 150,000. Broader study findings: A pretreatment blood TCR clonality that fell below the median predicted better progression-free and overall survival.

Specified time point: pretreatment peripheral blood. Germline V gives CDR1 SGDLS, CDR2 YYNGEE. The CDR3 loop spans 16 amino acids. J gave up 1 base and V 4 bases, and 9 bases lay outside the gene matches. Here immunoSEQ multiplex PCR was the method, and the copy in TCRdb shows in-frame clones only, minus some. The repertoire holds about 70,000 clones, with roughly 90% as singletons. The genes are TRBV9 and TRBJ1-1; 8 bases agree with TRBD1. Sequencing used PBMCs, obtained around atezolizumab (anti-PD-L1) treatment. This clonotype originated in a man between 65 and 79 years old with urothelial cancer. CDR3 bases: TGTGCCAGCAGCCCCAGGTTAGGACAGGGGAACACTGAAGCTTTCTTT. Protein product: CASSPRLGQGNTEAFF.